Here is one TCR beta chain with its context. The sample is drawn from a study of cytomegalovirus exposure and HLA in healthy donors. Turning to the study itself: The study's early data release held roughly 91 million unique TCRs from HLA-typed donors.

The PCR had 60 Vbeta and 13 Jbeta primers. Produced via immunoSEQ multiplex PCR; TCRdb's table is partial and in-frame only. This sample has 150,000 to 200,000 clones, with about 75% found just once. V lost 0 bases and J 8 bases, leaving 16 bases between the germline ends. Germline CDR1 MNHEY, CDR2 SVGAGI. The CDR3 contains 15 residues. Sequencing was performed on PBMCs. The chain links TRBV6-5 to TRBJ1-2; tentatively, D is TRBD1 (5 bases). The TCR sequence derives from a man between 18 and 35 years old in good health and CMV-seropositive. CDR3 amino acids: CASSYSPAWTRGYTF. The CDR3, as DNA: TGTGCCAGCAGTTACTCGCCCGCCTGGACACGCGGCTACACCTTC.